This is a list of T cell receptor beta chains from one sample in a study of CD8 T cells in ankylosing spondylitis. TCRdb re-called the 5' RACE reads with MiXCR, one entry per CDR3 protein. The table records 250,000 to 300,000 distinct CDR3 sequences, 18% of them present only once. Material: blood, either unsorted or a sorted T cell fraction (not recorded which). The receptor source for this set is a male donor with ankylosing spondylitis or in good health (not recorded which). CDR3s include the opening cysteine and the closing phenylalanine or tryptophan. D genes are given only for firm matches. Clone size is given for some rows only: seen once, a few or many times, or a class if the clone is expanded.

DNA | CDR3 | J | D | V | size
TGTGCCAGCAGCTTAGGGTCGGCACAAAGGGAGCAGTACTTC | CASSLGSAQREQYF | TRBJ2-7 | - | TRBV7-6 | -
TGCGCCAGCAGCCCGGCGGGACTCGAGACACAAGAGACCCAGTACTTC | CASSPAGLETQETQYF | TRBJ2-5 | - | TRBV4-1 | few
TGTGCCATCAAATTCGAGCTAGCGGGAGGGCCGGGAAATGAGCAGTTCTTC | CAIKFELAGGPGNEQFF | TRBJ2-1 | TRBD2 | TRBV10-3 | few
TGTGCCAGCAGCCCGAGTTTTTTGGGGGAGAGATACAATGAGCAGTTCTTC | CASSPSFLGERYNEQFF | TRBJ2-1 | - | TRBV5-6 | -
TGTGCCAGCAGACAGGCCTCTGATCAGCCCCAGCATTTT | CASRQASDQPQHF | TRBJ1-5 | - | TRBV6-2/TRBV6-3 | -
TGTGCCAGCACGGATCGGGTAGGTGAGCAGTTCTTC | CASTDRVGEQFF | TRBJ2-1 | - | TRBV11-2 | -
TGTGCCAGCAGTGGGGGGACAGGCCAGTTTGAGCAGTTCTTC | CASSGGTGQFEQFF | TRBJ2-1 | TRBD1 | TRBV2 | -
TGTGCCAGCAGCGTAGGAGTTAGCGGGAGGGCCGGGGAGCTGTTTTTT | CASSVGVSGRAGELFF | TRBJ2-2 | TRBD2 | TRBV9 | -
TGCGCCAGCAGCTTGGTACCGGGATGGTCCTACAATGAGCAGTTCTTC | CASSLVPGWSYNEQFF | TRBJ2-1 | - | TRBV5-1 | many
TGTGCCAGCAGTTTACTATCCGGGACGGCCTCCTACAATGAGCAGTTCTTC | CASSLLSGTASYNEQFF | TRBJ2-1 | - | TRBV27 | few
TGCAGTGCTAGGCCGGGACTAGCGGGAGGGGAGCAGTTCTTC | CSARPGLAGGEQFF | TRBJ2-1 | TRBD2 | TRBV20-1 | once
TGCGCCGCAGGTTTGGAAGGAGGCGGGGGGGGCCAAGAGACCCAGTACTTC | CAAGLEGGGGGQETQYF | TRBJ2-5 | TRBD2 | TRBV4-1 | -
TGCAGCGTTGCGTGGGACACCGGGGAGCTGTTTTTT | CSVAWDTGELFF | TRBJ2-2 | - | TRBV29-1 | many
TGTGCCAGCAAGATACTTAGCTCCTACAATGAGCAGTTCTTC | CASKILSSYNEQFF | TRBJ2-1 | - | TRBV6-5 | -
TGTGCCAGCAGCACATCCGGACAGGAACTCGAAGCTTTCTTT | CASSTSGQELEAFF | TRBJ1-1 | TRBD1 | TRBV7-9 | -
TGTGCCACCAGTGAGGGAAACCCCTACAATGAGCAGTTCTTC | CATSEGNPYNEQFF | TRBJ2-1 | - | TRBV24-1 | few
TGCGCCAGCAGCCAGAACCTCCCCGGGACAGGAGCCTACGAGCAGTACTTC | CASSQNLPGTGAYEQYF | TRBJ2-7 | TRBD1 | TRBV4-1 | -
TGTGCCAGCAGCCCCCTCCGGGCGGCCCCCGAGCAGTACTTC | CASSPLRAAPEQYF | TRBJ2-7 | - | TRBV11-2 | few
TGCAGCGTTCGTGTGCCTCCTGATGAGCAGTACTTC | CSVRVPPDEQYF | TRBJ2-7 | - | TRBV29-1 | -
TGTGCCAGCAGCGACCTGGGGACCCGACGGGAAAAACTGTTTTTT | CASSDLGTRREKLFF | TRBJ1-4 | - | TRBV28 | -
TGTGCCAGCAGCTGGGGTAGTGGCAGGAACACCGGGGAGCTGTTTTTT | CASSWGSGRNTGELFF | TRBJ2-2 | - | TRBV11-3 | -
TGCAGTGCTAGAGATCTCCTTCAGGGACAGGGTGAAGCTTTCTTT | CSARDLLQGQGEAFF | TRBJ1-1 | TRBD1 | TRBV20-1 | many
TGTGCCACCAGTGATTTCGACGGCCCCGAGCAGTACTTC | CATSDFDGPEQYF | TRBJ2-7 | - | TRBV24-1 | many
TGCGCCAGCAGCTCTTCAGCGGGGAGTGAGCAGTTCTTC | CASSSSAGSEQFF | TRBJ2-1 | TRBD2 | TRBV5-1 | -
TGTGCCAGCAGTTACCCCCGGGAGGGGCTCCTCGAGCAGTTCTTC | CASSYPREGLLEQFF | TRBJ2-1 | TRBD2 | TRBV6-2/TRBV6-3 | -
TGTGCCAGCCGAATCGAGCAGTACTTC | CASRIEQYF | TRBJ2-7 | - | TRBV6-5 | -
TGCGCCAGCAGCTTGGATAGCGGGAGCTACGAGCAGTACTTC | CASSLDSGSYEQYF | TRBJ2-7 | TRBD2 | TRBV5-1 | few
TGTGCCAGCAGCTATGGGGGACGGGCAGACGAGCAGTACTTC | CASSYGGRADEQYF | TRBJ2-7 | - | TRBV9 | few
TGTGCCAGCAGCCAGGGGGGGGGACTAGCGGGACTCACAGATACGCAGTATTTT | CASSQGGGLAGLTDTQYF | TRBJ2-3 | TRBD2 | TRBV3-1 | few
TGTGCCAGCACGGGCTTCGACACAGATACGCAGTATTTT | CASTGFDTDTQYF | TRBJ2-3 | - | TRBV27 | -
TGTGCCAGCCTGGGGAGTTTCAATGAGCAGTTCTTC | CASLGSFNEQFF | TRBJ2-1 | - | TRBV12-3/TRBV12-4 | many
TGCGCCAGCAGCTCAGCGGGAGTTACTACCGGGGAGCTGTTTTTT | CASSSAGVTTGELFF | TRBJ2-2 | TRBD2 | TRBV5-1 | many
TGTGCCAGCAGTTCCCGGGACAGGGTCTATGATGAGCAGTTCTTC | CASSSRDRVYDEQFF | TRBJ2-1 | TRBD1 | TRBV27 | few
TGTGCCAGCAGCCAAGTTTGGGGCACTGAAGCTTTCTTT | CASSQVWGTEAFF | TRBJ1-1 | - | TRBV14 | many
TGTGCCAGCAGTTTCCTAGCGGACACAGATACGCAGTATTTT | CASSFLADTDTQYF | TRBJ2-3 | TRBD2 | TRBV12-3/TRBV12-4 | -
TGCGCCAGCAGCCAAGATGCGGGGAGGTCGGCGTACACCGGGGAGCTGTTTTTT | CASSQDAGRSAYTGELFF | TRBJ2-2 | - | TRBV4-3 | -
TGTGCCACCAGTGATTCGGGAGTTCGAGAGACCCAGTACTTC | CATSDSGVRETQYF | TRBJ2-5 | - | TRBV24-1 | few
TGCAGTGCTAGGTCCGGGACCGACCAAGAGACCCAGTACTTC | CSARSGTDQETQYF | TRBJ2-5 | - | TRBV20-1 | -
TGTGCCAGCAGCTTATCGGAAGATACGCAGTATTTT | CASSLSEDTQYF | TRBJ2-3 | - | TRBV7-9 | many
TGTGCCAGCAGCCATCATCCCGACATCTCCTACGAGCAGTACTTC | CASSHHPDISYEQYF | TRBJ2-7 | - | TRBV3-1 | -
TGTGCCAGCAGCCAAGGGACACTAGCGGGAGTGTACGAGCAGTACTTC | CASSQGTLAGVYEQYF | TRBJ2-7 | TRBD2 | TRBV3-1 | few
TGTGCCAGCAGCCAAGAAGATTGGAATTCACCCCTCCACTTT | CASSQEDWNSPLHF | TRBJ1-6 | - | TRBV4-2 | -
TGCGCCAGCAGCTTGGCTGGACTCCCAGATACGCAGTATTTT | CASSLAGLPDTQYF | TRBJ2-3 | - | TRBV5-1 | many
TGTGCCAGCAGTTACCAGGACAGGGAGACTGAAGCTTTCTTT | CASSYQDRETEAFF | TRBJ1-1 | TRBD1 | TRBV6-2/TRBV6-3 | few
TGTGCTAGTGGTTTGGAGGGGGTCGGCACTGAAGCTTTCTTT | CASGLEGVGTEAFF | TRBJ1-1 | - | TRBV12-5 | few
TGCGCCAGCAGCCAAGACCCGGGTCCCTGGGGGGAGCAGTACTTC | CASSQDPGPWGEQYF | TRBJ2-7 | - | TRBV4-1 | many